The rows below give T cell receptor beta chains drawn from one sample of a study of cytomegalovirus exposure and HLA in healthy donors. Data came from immunoSEQ multiplex PCR; TCRdb stores just in-frame clones and leaves some out. Recorded for this sample: about 130,000 clones. Sequenced input: PBMCs. The receptors originated from a man younger than 30 in good health and CMV-seronegative. CDR3s include the opening cysteine and the closing phenylalanine or tryptophan. D genes are given only for firm matches.

D gene	V gene	J gene	CDR3 protein	CDR3 DNA
-	TRBV18	TRBJ2-7	CASSPSLARAYEQYF	TGTGCCAGCTCACCATCGTTAGCCCGCGCCTACGAGCAGTACTTC
-	TRBV20-1	TRBJ2-3	CSPDRSGTQYF	TGCAGTCCTGATAGGTCGGGTACGCAGTATTTT
-	TRBV4-1	TRBJ1-5	CASSRDPLNQPQHF	TGCGCCAGCAGCCGAGACCCTCTCAATCAGCCCCAGCATTTT
-	TRBV18	TRBJ2-1	CASSGDRIYNEQFF	TGTGCCAGCTCTGGCGACAGGATATACAATGAGCAGTTCTTC
-	TRBV30	TRBJ1-1	CAWSVRYGTEAFF	TGTGCCTGGAGTGTACGATACGGCACTGAAGCTTTCTTT
-	TRBV5-6	TRBJ2-7	CASRLNGYEQYF	TGTGCCAGCAGGCTTAACGGCTACGAGCAGTACTTC
-	TRBV7-9	TRBJ1-1	CASSREAGEAFF	TGTGCCAGCAGCCGAGAAGCGGGGGAGGCTTTCTTT
TRBD2	TRBV5-1	TRBJ2-7	CASSQGQTSGSLVKDEQYF	TGCGCCAGCAGCCAGGGTCAGACTAGCGGGAGCTTAGTGAAGGACGAGCAGTACTTC
-	TRBV5-6	TRBJ2-2	CASSFSAGELFF	TGTGCCAGCAGCTTCTCCGCCGGGGAGCTGTTTTTT
-	TRBV5-1	TRBJ2-5	CASSLPDSKETQYF	TGCGCCAGCAGCTTGCCGGACAGTAAAGAGACCCAGTACTTC
TRBD1	TRBV19	TRBJ1-1	CASSIPGQGAANTEAFF	TGTGCCAGTAGTATACCGGGACAGGGGGCAGCGAACACTGAAGCTTTCTTT
-	TRBV18	TRBJ1-2	CASSPLDSSGYTF	TGTGCCAGCTCACCCCTTGACAGTTCTGGCTACACCTTC
TRBD2	TRBV5-4	TRBJ2-5	CASSLGLAENLGAQYF	TGTGCCAGCAGCTTGGGACTAGCGGAAAACCTCGGGGCCCAGTACTTC
TRBD2	TRBV30	TRBJ2-1	CAWSVSGGYNEQFF	TGTGCCTGGAGTGTAAGCGGGGGCTACAATGAGCAGTTCTTC
-	TRBV27	TRBJ2-2	CASSLGRLWTNTGELFF	TGTGCCAGCAGTTTGGGTCGACTATGGACCAACACCGGGGAGCTGTTTTTT
TRBD1	TRBV5-1	TRBJ2-7	CASSSGTGGYEQYF	TGCGCCAGCAGCTCCGGGACAGGGGGCTACGAGCAGTACTTC
TRBD1	TRBV7-9	TRBJ1-5	CASSFTTGGQPQHF	TGTGCCAGCAGCTTTACGACAGGGGGACAGCCCCAGCATTTT
-	TRBV6-1	TRBJ1-1	CASREDYTEAFF	TGTGCCAGCAGGGAGGATTACACTGAAGCTTTCTTT
TRBD1	TRBV6-5	TRBJ2-7	CASSLDRGPSYEQYF	TGTGCCAGCAGTTTAGACAGGGGCCCGTCCTACGAGCAGTACTTC
-	TRBV15	TRBJ1-3	CATSRLGQGLSGNTIYF	TGTGCCACCAGCAGACTTGGGCAGGGACTATCGGGAAACACCATATATTTT
TRBD1	TRBV6-1	TRBJ2-7	CASNRQGRTYEQYF	TGTGCCAGCAATAGACAGGGGAGGACCTACGAGCAGTACTTC